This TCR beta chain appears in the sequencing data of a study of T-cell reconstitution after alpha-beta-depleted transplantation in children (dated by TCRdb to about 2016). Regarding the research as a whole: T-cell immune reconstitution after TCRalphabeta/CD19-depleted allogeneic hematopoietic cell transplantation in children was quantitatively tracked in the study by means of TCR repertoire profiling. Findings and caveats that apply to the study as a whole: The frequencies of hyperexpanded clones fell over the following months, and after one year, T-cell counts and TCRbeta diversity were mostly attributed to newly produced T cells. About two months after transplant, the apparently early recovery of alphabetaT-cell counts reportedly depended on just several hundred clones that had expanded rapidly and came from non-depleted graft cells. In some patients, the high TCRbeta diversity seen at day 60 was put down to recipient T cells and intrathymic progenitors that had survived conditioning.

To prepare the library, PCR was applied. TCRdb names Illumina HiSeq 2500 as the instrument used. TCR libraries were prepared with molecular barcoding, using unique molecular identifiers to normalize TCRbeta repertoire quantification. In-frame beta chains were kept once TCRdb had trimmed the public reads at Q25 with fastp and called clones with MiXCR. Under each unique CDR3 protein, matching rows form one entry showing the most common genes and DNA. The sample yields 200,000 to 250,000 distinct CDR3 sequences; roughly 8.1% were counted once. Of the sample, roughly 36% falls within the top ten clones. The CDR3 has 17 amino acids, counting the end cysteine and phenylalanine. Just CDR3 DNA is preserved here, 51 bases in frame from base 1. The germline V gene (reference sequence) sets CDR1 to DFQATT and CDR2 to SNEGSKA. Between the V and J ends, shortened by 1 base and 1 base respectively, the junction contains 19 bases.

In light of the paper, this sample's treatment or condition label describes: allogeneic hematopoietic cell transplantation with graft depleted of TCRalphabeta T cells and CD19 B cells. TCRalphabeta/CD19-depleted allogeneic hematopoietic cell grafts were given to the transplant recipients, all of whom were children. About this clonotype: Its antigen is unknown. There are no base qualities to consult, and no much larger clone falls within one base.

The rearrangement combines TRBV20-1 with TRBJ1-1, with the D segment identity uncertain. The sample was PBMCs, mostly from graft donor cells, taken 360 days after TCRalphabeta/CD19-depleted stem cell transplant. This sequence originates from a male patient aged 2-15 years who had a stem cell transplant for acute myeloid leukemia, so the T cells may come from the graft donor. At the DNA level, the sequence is TGCAGTGCTAGAGTTTGGTGGCAGGTCGACAAGAACACTGAAGCTTTCTTT. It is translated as CSARVWWQVDKNTEAFF.